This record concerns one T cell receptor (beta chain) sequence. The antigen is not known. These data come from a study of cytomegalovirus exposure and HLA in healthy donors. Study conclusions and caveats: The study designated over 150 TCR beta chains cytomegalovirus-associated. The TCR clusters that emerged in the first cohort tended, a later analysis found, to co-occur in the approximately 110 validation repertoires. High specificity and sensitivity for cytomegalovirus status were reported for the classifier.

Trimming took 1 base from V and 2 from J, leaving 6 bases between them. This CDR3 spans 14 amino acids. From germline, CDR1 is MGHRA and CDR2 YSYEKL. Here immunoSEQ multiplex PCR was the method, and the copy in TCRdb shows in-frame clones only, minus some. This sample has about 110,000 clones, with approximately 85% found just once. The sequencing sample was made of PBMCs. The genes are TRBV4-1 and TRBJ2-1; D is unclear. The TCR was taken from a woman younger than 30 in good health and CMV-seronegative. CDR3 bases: TGCGCCAGCAGCCAAGCGGTTACCTACAATGAGCAGTTCTTC. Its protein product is CASSQAVTYNEQFF.